The 18 T cell receptor beta chains listed next were all sequenced from one sample in a study of CD8 T cells in ankylosing spondylitis. TCRdb reprocessed the 5' RACE reads with MiXCR, giving one entry per CDR3 protein. Of about 340,000 distinct CDR3 sequences detected, about 15% appear once; the ten largest clones hold 0.85% to 1.4%. The material sequenced was blood, either unsorted or a sorted T cell fraction (not recorded which). These receptors all come from a male donor with ankylosing spondylitis or in good health (not recorded which).

This chain links TRBV6-1 with TRBJ1-5; the D is unclear. The length of the CDR3 is 13 residues. Germline V CDR1 and CDR2: MNHNS, SASEGT. Trimming left V 4 bases short and J 4 bases short, with 8 bases between. CDR3 residues: CASSGEGNQPQHF. CDR3 nucleotides: TGTGCCAGCAGTGGTGAAGGAAATCAGCCCCAGCATTTT.

The rearrangement links TRBV7-9 to TRBJ1-2; a weak D match, TRBD1 (5 bases). CDR3 size: 12 residues. CDR1 is SEHNR and CDR2 is FQNEAQ in the germline V gene (reference sequence). Trimming removed 5 bases from V and 8 bases from J, with 12 bases in between. Here the CDR3 DNA reads TGTGCCAGCAGCGTAACGGGACGGGGCTACACCTTC. Encoded protein: CASSVTGRGYTF.

This clonotype was recorded a few times. J is TRBJ2-7 and V is TRBV5-5; TRBD1 matches 10 bases. CDR3 length equals 15 residues. CDR1 and CDR2 (germline): SGHKS, YYEKEE (reference sequence). V was clipped by 6 bases and J by 2 bases; unmatched bases: 8. This CDR3 is CASIKDRGLTYEQYF. The CDR3 DNA follows: TGTGCCAGCATCAAAGACAGGGGGCTCACCTACGAGCAGTACTTC.

This chain uses TRBV9 with TRBJ1-1; no definite D call. The CDR3 is 15 residues long. The ends were cut back, 3 bases at V and 5 bases at J, with 17 bases in the middle. CDR1 is SGDLS and CDR2 is YYNGEE in the germline V gene. CDR3 nucleotides: TGTGCCAGCAGCGCCCCCCAAGGCACGGGGACTGAAGCTTTCTTT. As protein: CASSAPQGTGTEAFF.

The genes are TRBV5-1 and TRBJ2-1; 7 nucleotides match TRBD2. This CDR3 has 19 amino acids. Germline V CDR1 and CDR2: SGHRS, YFSETQ. Losses at the gene ends were 4 bases for V and 1 base for J; bases not matched to a gene: 17. CDR3 sequence (DNA): TGCGCCAGCAGCCCCTCCTTTAGCGGGTCCTCTGGGTCCTACAATGAGCAGTTCTTC. The encoded protein is CASSPSFSGSSGSYNEQFF.

This clonotype occurred many times. The V gene is TRBV12-3 or TRBV12-4, the J gene TRBJ1-2; TRBD1 matches 7 bases. CDR3 length: 14 residues. V was pared by 5 bases and J by 8 bases, with 11 bases of the junction left unmatched. The CDR3 nucleotides are TGTGCCAGCAGTCAAGGCAGGGGGAGGGAAGGCTACACCTTC. Encoded protein: CASSQGRGREGYTF.

The chain has TRBV3-1 and TRBJ2-1; D is unclear. The germline V and J ends were trimmed by 5 bases and 16 bases, with 24 bases remaining between them. Germline assignment: CDR1 LGHDT and CDR2 YNNKEL (reference sequence). CDR3 length: 14 residues. This chain's CDR3 is CASSSQRLGFQQFF. The CDR3 DNA follows: TGTGCCAGCAGCTCTCAACGGTTAGGGTTCCAACAATTCTTC.

V usage is TRBV14 and J usage is TRBJ2-7; D not resolved. This CDR3 spans 14 amino acids. Deletions cut 2 bases from V and 0 bases from J, with 8 bases between. Germline-derived CDR1 and CDR2 are SGHDN and FVKESK. CDR3 in DNA: TGTGCCAGCAGCCAACAGACTCTCTCCTACGAGCAGTACTTC. Translation: CASSQQTLSYEQYF.

This clonotype showed up just once. CDR3 DNA sequence: TGTGCCAGCAGTTTATGGGGCAGGGGGAAGGAGAACTATGGCTACACCTTC. It encodes CASSLWGRGKENYGYTF. The V and J genes are TRBV27 and TRBJ1-2; 7 positions match TRBD1. The length of the CDR3 is 17 residues. J lost 2 bases, V lost 1 base, and 10 bases had no gene match. Germline CDR1 is MNHEY and CDR2 is SMNVEV (reference sequence).

This clonotype was detected a few times. The V and J genes are TRBV11-2 and TRBJ2-1; tentative D call: TRBD1 (6 bases). The CDR3 has 15 residues. V lost 2 bases to trimming and J lost 9 bases, with 17 bases between them. The V gene's germline CDR1 is SGHAT and CDR2 FQNNGV. CDR3 sequence: CASSLMTGPSVEQFF. The DNA for the CDR3 is TGTGCCAGCAGCTTAATGACAGGACCATCTGTTGAGCAGTTCTTC.

The V and J genes are TRBV20-1 and TRBJ1-4; TRBD1 aligns across 8 bases. Germline V gene lookup returns CDR1 DFQATT and CDR2 SNEGSKA (reference sequence). V lost 3 bases and J lost 6; bases outside the gene matches: 3. The CDR3 is 13 residues long. The CDR3 DNA reads as TGCAGTGCTAGGACAGGGGTGGATGAAAAACTGTTTTTT. The encoded protein is CSARTGVDEKLFF.

This clonotype was recorded a few times. The V and J genes are TRBV27 and TRBJ2-2; D could derive from TRBD1 or TRBD2 (5 bases each). Trimming pared 5 bases from V and 1 base from J, leaving 8 bases between. CDR1 MNHEY and CDR2 SMNVEV come from the germline V gene (reference sequence). The CDR3 has 14 amino acids. CDR3 residues: CASSGGRNTGELFF. CDR3 DNA: TGTGCCAGCAGTGGGGGACGGAACACCGGGGAGCTGTTTTTT.

This clonotype came up many times. The CDR3 nucleotides are TGTGCCAGCAGCGGATGGGCCGTGAACACTGAAGCTTTCTTT. As protein: CASSGWAVNTEAFF. The rearrangement uses TRBV7-9 and TRBJ1-1, with D unclear. Germline loops: CDR1 SEHNR, CDR2 FQNEAQ (reference sequence). The CDR3 covers 14 residues. Deletions cut 5 bases from V and 0 bases from J, with 10 bases between.

This rearrangement joins TRBV5-1 to TRBJ2-1; D might be TRBD2 (5 bases). Germline V CDR1 and CDR2: SGHRS, YFSETQ. Trimming left V 7 bases short and J 8 bases short, with 10 bases between. This CDR3 region has 11 residues. The CDR3 DNA reads TGCGCCAGCCGCGTGGGAGATGAGCAGTTCTTC. It specifies CASRVGDEQFF. The entire variable domain, with the rest obtained from reference TRBV5-1 and TRBJ2-1, is as follows: KAGVTQTPRYLIKTRGQQVTLSCSPISGHRSVSWYQQTPGQGLQFLFEYFSETQRNKGNFPGRFSGRQFSNSRSEMNVSTLELGDSALYLCASRVGDEQFFGPGTRLTVL.

There are many counts of this clonotype. This chain uses TRBV6-5 with TRBJ1-3, with D perhaps TRBD1 (5 bases). The CDR3 is made up of 15 amino acids. The ends were cut back, 4 bases at V and 4 bases at J, with 14 bases in the middle. Germline CDR1 reads MNHEY; CDR2 reads SVGAGI. This CDR3 reads CASSFPGTLGNTIYF. The CDR3 bases are TGTGCCAGCAGTTTTCCAGGGACCTTGGGAAACACCATATATTTT.

This clonotype showed up many times. This sequence joins TRBV6-2 or TRBV6-3 and TRBJ2-3, with D unresolved. Germline CDR1 MNHEY, CDR2 SVGEGT. This CDR3 has 14 residues. V was shortened by 0 bases and J by 0 bases, with 4 bases between the two germline ends. CDR3 amino acids: CASSYSTSTDTQYF. For the CDR3, the DNA is TGTGCCAGCAGTTACTCGACTAGCACAGATACGCAGTATTTT.

This clonotype has more than one count but fewer than ten. The V and J genes are TRBV12-3 or TRBV12-4 and TRBJ1-3; D is possibly TRBD1 (6 bases). This CDR3 spans 14 amino acids. Trimming shortened V by 6 bases and J by 3 bases, and 12 bases separated the two germline ends. CDR3 sequence (DNA): TGTGCCAGCAGGGAACAGGGTGGTGGAAACACCATATATTTT. Amino acids: CASREQGGGNTIYF.

The V call is TRBV20-1, the J call TRBJ2-5; D gene ambiguous. Trimming removed 8 bases at V and 5 bases at J, with 18 bases between. The CDR3 totals 13 residues. Looked up from germline, CDR1 is DFQATT and CDR2 is SNEGSKA (reference sequence). The DNA for the CDR3 is TGCAGTCCTACCCGGACGGGCCGGGAGACCCAGTACTTC. Encoded protein: CSPTRTGRETQYF.